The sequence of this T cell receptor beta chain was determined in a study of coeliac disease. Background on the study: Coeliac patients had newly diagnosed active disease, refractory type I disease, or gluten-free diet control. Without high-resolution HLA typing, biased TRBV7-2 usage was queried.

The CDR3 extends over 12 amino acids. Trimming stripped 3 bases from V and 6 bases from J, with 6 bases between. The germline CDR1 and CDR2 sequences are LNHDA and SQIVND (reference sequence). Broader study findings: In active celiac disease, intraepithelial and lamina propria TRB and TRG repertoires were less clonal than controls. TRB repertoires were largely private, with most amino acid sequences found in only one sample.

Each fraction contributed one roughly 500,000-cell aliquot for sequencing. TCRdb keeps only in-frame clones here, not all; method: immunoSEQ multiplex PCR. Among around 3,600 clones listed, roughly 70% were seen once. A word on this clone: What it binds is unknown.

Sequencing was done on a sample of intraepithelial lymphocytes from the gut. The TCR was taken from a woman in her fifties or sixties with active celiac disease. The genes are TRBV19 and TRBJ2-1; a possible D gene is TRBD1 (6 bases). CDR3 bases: TGTGCCAGTAGTATGACAGGCAATGAGCAGTTCTTC. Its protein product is CASSMTGNEQFF.